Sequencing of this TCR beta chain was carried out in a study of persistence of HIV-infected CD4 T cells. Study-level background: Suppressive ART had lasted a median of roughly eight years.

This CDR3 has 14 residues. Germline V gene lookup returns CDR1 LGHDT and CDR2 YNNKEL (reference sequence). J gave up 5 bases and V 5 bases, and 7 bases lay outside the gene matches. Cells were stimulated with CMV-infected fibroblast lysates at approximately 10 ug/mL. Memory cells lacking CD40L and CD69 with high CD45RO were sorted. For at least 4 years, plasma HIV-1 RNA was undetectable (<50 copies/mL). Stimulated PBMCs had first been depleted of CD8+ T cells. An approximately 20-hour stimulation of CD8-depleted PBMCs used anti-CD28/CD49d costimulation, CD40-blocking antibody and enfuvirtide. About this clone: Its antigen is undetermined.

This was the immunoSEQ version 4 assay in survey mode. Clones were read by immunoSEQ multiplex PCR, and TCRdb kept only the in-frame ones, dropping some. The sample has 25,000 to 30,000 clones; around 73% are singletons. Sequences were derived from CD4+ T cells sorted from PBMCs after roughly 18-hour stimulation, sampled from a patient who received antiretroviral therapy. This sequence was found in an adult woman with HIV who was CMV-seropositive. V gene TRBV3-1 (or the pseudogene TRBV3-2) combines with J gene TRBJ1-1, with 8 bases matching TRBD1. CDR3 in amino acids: CASSARTGRTEAFF. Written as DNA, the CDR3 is TGTGCCAGCAGCGCCCGGACAGGGCGGACTGAAGCTTTCTTT.